These T cell receptor beta chains were read from a single sample in a study of radiotherapy plus CTLA-4 blockade in lung cancer. Repertoires were generated with immunoSEQ multiplex PCR, while TCRdb's copy carries only in-frame clones and drops some. The sample consists of around 99,000 clones, 80% to 90% of them appearing once. Specimen: peripheral blood, collected from a patient treated with radiotherapy plus ipilimumab. These receptors were obtained from a human donor with non-small cell lung cancer that progressed on radiotherapy plus ipilimumab. Both conserved end residues are part of each CDR3. Each record gives: V gene, J gene, D gene, clone size, CDR3 protein, CDR3 DNA. The D gene is left open where the match is weak. For some rows the clone size is stated as once, few or many, or as a class when expanded; others skip it.

v_gene: TRBV4-2; j_gene: TRBJ2-7; d_gene: TRBD2; abundance: .; CDR3aa: CASSQEASGSYEQYF; CDR3nt: TGTGCCAGCAGCCAAGAGGCTAGCGGGAGTTACGAGCAGTACTTC
v_gene: TRBV5-1; j_gene: TRBJ2-6; d_gene: .; abundance: once; CDR3aa: CASKLGAGDGHSGANVLTF; CDR3nt: TGCGCCAGCAAATTGGGAGCCGGGGACGGACACTCTGGGGCCAACGTCCTGACTTTC
v_gene: TRBV11-2; j_gene: TRBJ1-1; d_gene: .; abundance: .; CDR3aa: CASTLGGRAFF; CDR3nt: TGTGCCAGCACCCTGGGGGGACGGGCTTTCTTT
v_gene: TRBV23-1; j_gene: TRBJ1-2; d_gene: .; abundance: .; CDR3aa: CASSQSDTDYGYTF; CDR3nt: TGCGCCAGCAGTCAATCGGACACGGACTATGGCTACACCTTC
v_gene: TRBV6-5; j_gene: TRBJ1-3; d_gene: TRBD1; abundance: once; CDR3aa: CASQQGSSGNTIYF; CDR3nt: TGTGCCAGCCAACAGGGGTCCTCTGGAAACACCATATATTTT
v_gene: TRBV10-2; j_gene: TRBJ1-2; d_gene: TRBD1; abundance: .; CDR3aa: CASSWEQGVEGGYTF; CDR3nt: TGCGCCAGCAGTTGGGAACAGGGGGTAGAGGGTGGCTACACCTTC
v_gene: TRBV5-1; j_gene: TRBJ1-1; d_gene: .; abundance: .; CDR3aa: CASSSRTANTEAFF; CDR3nt: TGCGCCAGCAGCTCACGGACGGCGAACACTGAAGCTTTCTTT
v_gene: TRBV5-1; j_gene: TRBJ2-5; d_gene: TRBD1; abundance: .; CDR3aa: CASSPGQGETQYF; CDR3nt: TGCGCCAGCAGCCCGGGACAGGGGGAGACCCAGTACTTC
v_gene: TRBV18; j_gene: TRBJ1-2; d_gene: .; abundance: .; CDR3aa: CASSPLPNIGIHYGYTF; CDR3nt: TGTGCCAGCTCACCACTCCCGAATATCGGGATCCACTATGGCTACACCTTC
v_gene: TRBV10-2; j_gene: TRBJ1-1; d_gene: .; abundance: .; CDR3aa: CASSEARNTEAFF; CDR3nt: TGCGCCAGCAGTGAAGCGAGAAACACTGAAGCTTTCTTT
v_gene: TRBV4-1; j_gene: TRBJ1-3; d_gene: .; abundance: .; CDR3aa: CASSPSSGRSGNTIYF; CDR3nt: TGCGCCAGCAGCCCTTCCTCAGGGAGGTCTGGAAACACCATATATTTT
v_gene: TRBV23-1; j_gene: TRBJ2-1; d_gene: .; abundance: .; CDR3aa: CASSQRGLSSYNEQFF; CDR3nt: TGCGCCAGCAGTCAGCGGGGTTTAAGCTCCTACAATGAGCAGTTCTTC
v_gene: TRBV30; j_gene: TRBJ1-1; d_gene: .; abundance: .; CDR3aa: CAWTKGSQSSEAFF; CDR3nt: TGTGCCTGGACCAAGGGATCTCAATCTTCGGAAGCTTTCTTT
v_gene: TRBV13; j_gene: TRBJ2-5; d_gene: TRBD1; abundance: .; CDR3aa: CASSSRGLGETQYF; CDR3nt: TGTGCCAGCAGCTCGAGGGGGCTGGGGGAGACCCAGTACTTC
v_gene: TRBV2; j_gene: TRBJ2-1; d_gene: TRBD2; abundance: .; CDR3aa: CASRAPYREGPGGSSYNEQFF; CDR3nt: TGTGCCAGCAGGGCACCCTACAGGGAAGGTCCGGGAGGGAGCTCCTACAATGAGCAGTTCTTC
v_gene: TRBV2; j_gene: TRBJ2-7; d_gene: .; abundance: .; CDR3aa: CASGIAREQYF; CDR3nt: TGTGCCAGCGGTATAGCGAGGGAGCAGTACTTC
v_gene: TRBV5-3; j_gene: TRBJ1-1; d_gene: TRBD1; abundance: .; CDR3aa: CARSHRGHVGAFF; CDR3nt: TGTGCCAGAAGCCACAGGGGCCACGTAGGGGCTTTCTTT
v_gene: TRBV18; j_gene: TRBJ2-7; d_gene: .; abundance: few; CDR3aa: CASSPFSGSSYEQYF; CDR3nt: TGTGCCAGCTCACCATTTAGCGGAAGCTCCTACGAGCAGTACTTC
v_gene: TRBV19; j_gene: TRBJ2-1; d_gene: TRBD1; abundance: once; CDR3aa: CASRGGAMGPNVQFF; CDR3nt: TGTGCCAGTAGAGGGGGCGCCATGGGTCCCAATGTGCAGTTCTTC
v_gene: TRBV28; j_gene: TRBJ1-2; d_gene: .; abundance: few; CDR3aa: CASSSRQVYGYTF; CDR3nt: TGTGCCAGCAGTTCACGACAGGTTTATGGCTACACCTTC
v_gene: TRBV15; j_gene: TRBJ1-2; d_gene: .; abundance: .; CDR3aa: CATSSGQGSNYGYTF; CDR3nt: TGTGCCACCAGCAGTGGTCAGGGATCGAACTATGGCTACACCTTC
v_gene: TRBV7-8; j_gene: TRBJ1-5; d_gene: TRBD1; abundance: .; CDR3aa: CASSLARGPQGPQHF; CDR3nt: TGTGCCAGCAGCTTAGCGAGGGGGCCACAGGGGCCCCAGCATTTT
v_gene: TRBV30; j_gene: TRBJ2-7; d_gene: .; abundance: .; CDR3aa: CAWSVGSARGEQYF; CDR3nt: TGTGCCTGGAGTGTTGGAAGCGCCAGAGGCGAGCAGTACTTC
v_gene: TRBV15; j_gene: TRBJ2-3; d_gene: TRBD2; abundance: .; CDR3aa: CATSFGTSYTDTQYF; CDR3nt: TGTGCCACCAGCTTCGGGACTAGCTATACAGATACGCAGTATTTT
v_gene: TRBV5-1; j_gene: TRBJ2-7; d_gene: TRBD2; abundance: .; CDR3aa: CASSSKREVGEQYF; CDR3nt: TGCGCCAGCAGCTCTAAGCGGGAGGTGGGCGAGCAGTACTTC
v_gene: TRBV7-8; j_gene: TRBJ2-5; d_gene: .; abundance: once; CDR3aa: CASSLGRGETQYF; CDR3nt: TGTGCCAGCAGCTTAGGGCGGGGTGAGACCCAGTACTTC
v_gene: TRBV5-6; j_gene: TRBJ2-1; d_gene: .; abundance: .; CDR3aa: CASRGDRDTAYNEQFF; CDR3nt: TGTGCCAGCAGGGGCGACCGGGACACCGCATACAATGAGCAGTTCTTC
v_gene: TRBV14; j_gene: TRBJ2-1; d_gene: TRBD1; abundance: .; CDR3aa: CASGRDRPLHNEQFF; CDR3nt: TGTGCCAGCGGGCGGGACAGGCCCCTCCACAATGAGCAGTTCTTC
v_gene: TRBV19; j_gene: TRBJ1-1; d_gene: .; abundance: .; CDR3aa: CASGTGIEAFF; CDR3nt: TGTGCCAGTGGAACAGGGATTGAAGCTTTCTTT
v_gene: TRBV5-1; j_gene: TRBJ2-5; d_gene: .; abundance: .; CDR3aa: CASSFPGAGAEETQYF; CDR3nt: TGCGCCAGCAGCTTCCCCGGTGCAGGAGCAGAAGAGACCCAGTACTTC
v_gene: TRBV5-6; j_gene: TRBJ2-1; d_gene: TRBD2; abundance: once; CDR3aa: CASSLDGGLAYNEQFF; CDR3nt: TGTGCCAGCAGCTTGGATGGGGGACTAGCCTACAATGAGCAGTTCTTC
v_gene: TRBV28; j_gene: TRBJ2-1; d_gene: .; abundance: .; CDR3aa: CASSLYQRTQFF; CDR3nt: TGTGCCAGCAGTTTATACCAGCGGACCCAGTTCTTC
v_gene: TRBV11-3; j_gene: TRBJ2-6; d_gene: .; abundance: once; CDR3aa: CASSLDSGANVLTF; CDR3nt: TGTGCCAGCAGCTTAGACTCTGGGGCCAACGTCCTGACTTTC
v_gene: TRBV2; j_gene: TRBJ2-7; d_gene: .; abundance: .; CDR3aa: CASRRLGEQYF; CDR3nt: TGTGCCAGCAGGCGACTAGGGGAGCAGTACTTC
v_gene: TRBV7-9; j_gene: TRBJ2-5; d_gene: .; abundance: few; CDR3aa: CASSQQETQYF; CDR3nt: TGTGCCAGCAGCCAACAAGAGACCCAGTACTTC
v_gene: TRBV5-6; j_gene: TRBJ2-7; d_gene: TRBD1; abundance: .; CDR3aa: CASSTVRTGGYEQYF; CDR3nt: TGTGCCAGCAGCACCGTACGGACAGGGGGTTACGAGCAGTACTTC
v_gene: TRBV9; j_gene: TRBJ2-7; d_gene: TRBD1; abundance: .; CDR3aa: CASSVSLDRAHEQYF; CDR3nt: TGTGCCAGCAGCGTATCTCTGGACAGGGCACACGAGCAGTACTTC
v_gene: TRBV11-1; j_gene: TRBJ2-5; d_gene: TRBD1; abundance: .; CDR3aa: CASSSRQGQQETQYF; CDR3nt: TGTGCCAGCAGCTCTCGGCAGGGACAGCAAGAGACCCAGTACTTC
v_gene: TRBV5-1; j_gene: TRBJ1-1; d_gene: TRBD1; abundance: once; CDR3aa: CASSLTGAMNTEAFF; CDR3nt: TGCGCCAGCAGCTTGACAGGGGCCATGAACACTGAAGCTTTCTTT
v_gene: TRBV18; j_gene: TRBJ1-1; d_gene: .; abundance: .; CDR3aa: CASSPGDLNTEAFF; CDR3nt: TGTGCCAGCTCACCAGGAGACCTGAACACTGAAGCTTTCTTT
v_gene: TRBV7-9; j_gene: TRBJ2-3; d_gene: .; abundance: .; CDR3aa: CASSLVSGSTDTQYF; CDR3nt: TGTGCCAGCAGCTTAGTCTCAGGGAGCACAGATACGCAGTATTTT
v_gene: TRBV11-3; j_gene: TRBJ1-2; d_gene: .; abundance: .; CDR3aa: CASSPRTVMGHNYGYTF; CDR3nt: TGTGCCAGCAGCCCGCGAACGGTAATGGGACATAACTATGGCTACACCTTC
v_gene: TRBV10-3; j_gene: TRBJ1-5; d_gene: .; abundance: .; CDR3aa: CAISESGLGDQPQHF; CDR3nt: TGTGCCATCAGTGAGTCAGGGTTAGGCGATCAGCCCCAGCATTTT
v_gene: TRBV7-2; j_gene: TRBJ1-5; d_gene: .; abundance: .; CDR3aa: CASSLVKNNQPQHF; CDR3nt: TGTGCCAGCAGCTTAGTAAAAAACAATCAGCCCCAGCATTTT
v_gene: TRBV7-9; j_gene: TRBJ1-1; d_gene: .; abundance: .; CDR3aa: CASSLPANTEAFF; CDR3nt: TGTGCCAGCAGCTTACCAGCGAACACTGAAGCTTTCTTT
v_gene: TRBV5-1; j_gene: TRBJ2-7; d_gene: .; abundance: .; CDR3aa: CASSLAAGQPSLYEQYF; CDR3nt: TGCGCCAGCAGCTTGGCGGCGGGACAGCCCTCTCTCTACGAGCAGTACTTC
v_gene: TRBV5-4; j_gene: TRBJ2-7; d_gene: .; abundance: .; CDR3aa: CASSLDGALFF; CDR3nt: TGTGCCAGCAGCTTGGACGGGGCCCTCTTTTTC
v_gene: TRBV5-1; j_gene: TRBJ2-3; d_gene: .; abundance: .; CDR3aa: CASSLEGGTDTQYF; CDR3nt: TGCGCCAGCAGCTTGGAAGGGGGAACAGATACGCAGTATTTT
v_gene: TRBV11-2; j_gene: TRBJ1-4; d_gene: TRBD1; abundance: .; CDR3aa: CASSTGQGVANEKLFF; CDR3nt: TGTGCCAGCAGCACGGGACAGGGGGTGGCTAATGAAAAACTGTTTTTT
v_gene: TRBV5-1; j_gene: TRBJ2-2; d_gene: .; abundance: .; CDR3aa: CASSHGLDANTGELFF; CDR3nt: TGCGCCAGCAGCCACGGACTCGACGCGAACACCGGGGAGCTGTTTTTT
v_gene: TRBV11-2; j_gene: TRBJ2-7; d_gene: TRBD2; abundance: .; CDR3aa: CASSLDRGGPYEQYF; CDR3nt: TGTGCCAGCAGCTTAGATCGGGGAGGGCCGTACGAGCAGTACTTC
v_gene: TRBV5-1; j_gene: TRBJ2-7; d_gene: .; abundance: once; CDR3aa: CASSLSPDEQYF; CDR3nt: TGCGCCAGCAGCTTGAGCCCGGACGAGCAGTACTTC
v_gene: TRBV11-2; j_gene: TRBJ2-7; d_gene: TRBD2; abundance: .; CDR3aa: CASSLGREFSYEQYF; CDR3nt: TGTGCCAGCAGCTTAGGGCGGGAGTTCTCCTACGAGCAGTACTTC
v_gene: TRBV2; j_gene: TRBJ1-1; d_gene: TRBD1; abundance: .; CDR3aa: CASSRQGNTEAFF; CDR3nt: TGTGCCAGCAGTCGACAGGGAAACACTGAAGCTTTCTTT
v_gene: TRBV5-6; j_gene: TRBJ1-5; d_gene: TRBD1; abundance: .; CDR3aa: CASSLSGTGSNQPQHF; CDR3nt: TGTGCCAGCAGCCTGTCTGGGACAGGGTCGAATCAGCCCCAGCATTTT